The 24 T cell receptor beta chains below were found in one sample sequenced in a study of cytomegalovirus exposure and HLA in healthy donors. This PCR relied on a set of 60 Vbeta primers and 13 Jbeta primers. The assay was immunoSEQ multiplex PCR, and TCRdb's table has in-frame clones only and misses some. The repertoire holds roughly 150,000 clones, with around 63% as singletons. Sequencing was done on a sample of PBMCs. These receptors originate from a human donor in good health.

The CDR3: CAISAGGSGETQYF. The CDR3 nucleotides read TGTGCCATCAGTGCCGGCGGGAGCGGAGAGACCCAGTACTTC. The J gene is TRBJ2-5, the V gene TRBV10-3, with 7 bases that match TRBD2. Germline CDR1 is ENHRY and CDR2 is SYGVKD. V dropped 4 bases and J dropped 4; count of bases not matched to a gene: 6. The CDR3 is 14 amino acids.

This clone came up once. The chain uses TRBV9 and TRBJ2-1, with 9 bases aligning to TRBD2. The CDR3 runs 16 residues. The germline CDR1 and CDR2 sequences are SGDLS and YYNGEE. V was clipped by 0 bases and J by 2 bases; unmatched bases: 3. In nucleotides, the CDR3 is TGTGCCAGCAGCGTAGGGCCTAGCGGGACCTACAATGAGCAGTTCTTC. This codes for CASSVGPSGTYNEQFF.

V usage is TRBV5-1 and J usage is TRBJ1-1, with 8 bases lining up with TRBD1. The germline V gene has CDR1 SGHRS and CDR2 YFSETQ. Losses at the gene ends were 4 bases for V and 6 bases for J; bases not matched to a gene: 11. The CDR3 spans 15 residues. In DNA, the CDR3 is TGCGCCAGCAGCGCCCAGACAGGGGAGTCGGCTGAAGCTTTCTTT. Translating gives CASSAQTGESAEAFF.

The chain is built from TRBV28 and TRBJ2-7; 10 bases line up with TRBD1. From germline, CDR1 is MDHEN and CDR2 SYDVKM. This CDR3 is built from 14 residues. J lost 2 bases, V lost 4 bases, and 2 bases had no gene match. CDR3 bases: TGTGCCAGCAGTTGGGGGACAGGGGCCTACGAGCAGTACTTC. It translates to CASSWGTGAYEQYF.

The chain couples TRBV5-1 to TRBJ2-3; 12 bases are shared with TRBD2. V dropped 4 bases and J dropped 1; count of bases not matched to a gene: 4. CDR3 size: 16 residues. The germline V gene encodes CDR1 SGHRS and CDR2 YFSETQ. The CDR3 protein is CASSARLAGGTDTQYF. CDR3 DNA sequence: TGCGCCAGCAGCGCCCGACTAGCGGGGGGCACAGATACGCAGTATTTT.

The chain links TRBV10-2 to TRBJ2-5; D gene uncertain. The germline gives CDR1 WSHSY, CDR2 SAAADI. V gave up 6 bases and J gave up 4 bases, with 12 bases separating them. CDR3 length equals 13 residues. The CDR3 DNA is TGCGCCAGCAGCTTAAATACGCGAGAGACCCAGTACTTC. This codes for CASSLNTRETQYF.

The gene calls are TRBV9 and TRBJ2-5; D is unresolved. The CDR3 sequence is 12 residues long. V was clipped by 3 bases and J by 2 bases, with 5 bases between them. Germline values: CDR1 SGDLS, CDR2 YYNGEE. The CDR3 DNA reads TGTGCCAGCAGCGCACAACAAGAGACCCAGTACTTC. Residues: CASSAQQETQYF.

For this clone: A read error may account for a junction end that differs from germline. The V and J genes are TRBV6-6 and TRBJ2-7; weak D call: TRBD1 (6 bases). Germline CDR1 and CDR2: MNHNY and SVGAGI (reference sequence). The CDR3 extends over 13 amino acids. CDR3 residues: CAGSGQKGYEQYF. In nucleotides, the CDR3 is TGTGCCGGCAGTGGACAGAAGGGCTACGAGCAGTACTTC.

The chain links TRBV28 to TRBJ2-1; D perhaps matches TRBD2 (8 bases). V lost 4 bases, J lost 2 bases, and 15 bases lay in between. The CDR3 totals 16 residues. Germline V gene sequence: CDR1 MDHEN, CDR2 SYDVKM. CDR3 in amino acids: CASSSLAGQTYNEQFF. The CDR3, as DNA: TGTGCCAGCAGTTCTTTAGCGGGACAGACCTACAATGAGCAGTTCTTC. The variable domain in full, completed from reference TRBV28 and TRBJ2-1, reads DVKVTQSSRYLVKRTGEKVFLECVQDMDHENMFWYRQDPGLGLRLIYFSYDVKMKEKGDIPEGYSVSREKKERFSLILESASTNQTSMYLCASSSLAGQTYNEQFFGPGTRLTVL.

The gene calls are TRBV2 and TRBJ2-7; 9 bases map to TRBD1. Germline V CDR1 and CDR2: SNHLY, FYNNEI. Germline trimming cut 6 bases from V and 5 bases from J; bases unmatched to any gene: 8. The CDR3 contains 14 residues. The CDR3 coding sequence is TGTGCCAGCAGCCATGGGACAGGGAATGACGAGCAGTACTTC. Residues: CASSHGTGNDEQYF.

The chain carries TRBV2 and TRBJ2-5; D gene unclear. This CDR3 has 13 residues. Germline V gene sequence: CDR1 SNHLY, CDR2 FYNNEI. Trimming stripped 4 bases from V and 5 bases from J, with 11 bases between. The CDR3 spells CASSAGGGETQYF. The CDR3 coding sequence is TGTGCCAGCAGTGCAGGTGGTGGGGAGACCCAGTACTTC. The whole variable domain, filled in from reference TRBV2 and TRBJ2-5, reads EPEVTQTPSHQVTQMGQEVILRCVPISNHLYFYWYRQILGQKVEFLVSFYNNEISEKSEIFDDQFSVERPDGSNFTLKIRSTKLEDSAMYFCASSAGGGETQYFGPGTRLLVL.

This clone occurred once. The V and J genes are TRBV7-6 and TRBJ2-7; 7 positions match TRBD1. The V segment lost 4 bases and the J segment 6 bases; nucleotides outside the gene matches: 9. This CDR3 spans 14 amino acids. CDR1 is SGHVS, CDR2 FNYEAQ, per germline. CDR3 protein: CASSYGDRGGEQYF. The CDR3 DNA sequence: TGTGCCAGCAGCTACGGGGACAGAGGAGGCGAGCAGTACTTC.

This clone has only one observation. The gene calls are TRBV7-2 and TRBJ1-2; D gene ambiguous. Germline assignment: CDR1 SGHTA and CDR2 FQGNSA. V was trimmed by 2 bases and J by 7 bases, leaving 11 bases between them. This CDR3 has 13 residues. The CDR3 DNA reads TGTGCCAGCAGCTTAAAAGTCGGGTTTGGCTACACCTTC. Its protein is CASSLKVGFGYTF.

The chain is built from TRBV18 and TRBJ1-5; D is unresolved. The CDR3 totals 13 residues. The germline V and J ends were trimmed by 3 bases and 0 bases, with 3 bases remaining between them. The germline gives CDR1 KGHSH, CDR2 LQKENI. Here the CDR3 reads CASSPYSNQPQHF. The CDR3 bases are TGTGCCAGCTCACCTTATAGCAATCAGCCCCAGCATTTT.

This clone was seen a handful of times. This chain's CDR3 is CASSQDRIYEQYF. The CDR3 bases are TGTGCCAGCAGCCAGGACAGGATCTACGAGCAGTACTTC. This chain connects TRBV11-1 to TRBJ2-7, with 7 bases lining up with TRBD1. Trimming at V came to 5 bases and at J to 3 bases, leaving 4 bases not matched to a gene. Looked up from germline, CDR1 is SGHAT and CDR2 is FQDESV (reference sequence). This CDR3 has 13 residues.

This clone was seen a handful of times. The V and J genes are TRBV13 and TRBJ2-1; maybe TRBD2 (5 bases). Looked up from germline, CDR1 is PRHDT and CDR2 is FYEKMQ (reference sequence). Trimming left V 6 bases short and J 4 bases short, with 16 bases between. The CDR3 runs to 15 residues. This CDR3 reads CASRDSLARYNEQFF. The CDR3 DNA is TGTGCCAGCAGGGATAGTCTAGCAAGATACAATGAGCAGTTCTTC. The variable domain in full, completed from reference TRBV13 and TRBJ2-1, reads AAGVIQSPRHLIKEKRETATLKCYPIPRHDTVYWYQQGPGQDPQFLISFYEKMQSDKGSIPDRFSAQQFSDYHSELNMSSLELGDSALYFCASRDSLARYNEQFFGPGTRLTVL.

The CDR3 here is CASSLTDYGYTF. The CDR3 region has the DNA TGTGCCAGCAGCTTAACAGACTATGGCTACACCTTC. The chain joins TRBV7-9 to TRBJ1-2; D is unresolved. The CDR3 extends over 12 amino acids. Trimming left V 2 bases short and J 3 bases short, with 4 bases between. The germline gives CDR1 SEHNR, CDR2 FQNEAQ (reference sequence).

V is TRBV9 and J is TRBJ2-6; possibly TRBD1 for D (6 bases). Per the germline V gene, CDR1 is SGDLS and CDR2 is YYNGEE. This CDR3 region has 17 residues. V lost 0 bases, J lost 0 bases, and 10 bases lay in between. The CDR3 sequence: CASSVGGRSSGANVLTF. DNA for the CDR3: TGTGCCAGCAGCGTAGGGGGGCGGAGCTCTGGGGCCAACGTCCTGACTTTC.

This clone has more than one count but fewer than ten. V gene TRBV5-6 combines with J gene TRBJ2-7, with unresolved D. CDR3 size: 15 residues. V gave up 7 bases and J gave up 0 bases, with 17 bases separating them. The germline V gene encodes CDR1 SGHDT and CDR2 YYEEEE. CDR3 amino acids: CASATAGQASYEQYF. Here the CDR3 DNA reads TGTGCCAGCGCTACAGCAGGCCAAGCCTCCTACGAGCAGTACTTC.

This clone has a single count. V and J are TRBV10-3 and TRBJ1-2; D is undetermined. V was clipped by 2 bases and J by 4 bases, with 5 bases between them. This CDR3 is built from 12 residues. Germline loops: CDR1 ENHRY, CDR2 SYGVKD. The CDR3: CAISEDTYGYTF. CDR3 nucleotides: TGTGCCATCAGTGAGGACACCTATGGCTACACCTTC.

The chain carries TRBV27 and TRBJ1-5, with 8 bases aligning to TRBD1. CDR1 and CDR2 (germline): MNHEY, SMNVEV (reference sequence). J was trimmed by 3 bases and V by 6 bases; bases with no gene match: 7. The CDR3 has 15 amino acids. CDR3 amino acids: CASRRTGGDNQPQHF. The DNA for the CDR3 is TGTGCCAGCAGGCGAACAGGGGGGGACAATCAGCCCCAGCATTTT.

V and J are TRBV19 and TRBJ1-2, with unresolved D. V gave up 10 bases and J gave up 4 bases, with 13 bases separating them. This CDR3 has 12 amino acids. Germline CDR1 and CDR2: LNHDA and SQIVND (reference sequence). For the CDR3, the DNA is TGTGCCATTAAGAACGGGTTCTATGGCTACACCTTC. It translates to CAIKNGFYGYTF.

The chain couples TRBV28 to TRBJ1-1; D remains ambiguous. Trimming shortened V by 6 bases and J by 0 bases, and 8 bases separated the two germline ends. CDR1 is MDHEN and CDR2 is SYDVKM in the germline V gene. The CDR3 consists of 13 residues. The CDR3 region is CASSYKLNTEAFF. CDR3 sequence (DNA): TGTGCCAGCAGCTATAAATTGAACACTGAAGCTTTCTTT.

This clone was detected a few times. V usage is TRBV28 and J usage is TRBJ2-7; D perhaps matches TRBD1 (7 bases). The germline gives CDR1 MDHEN, CDR2 SYDVKM. The V and J ends lost 2 bases and 4 bases respectively, with 12 bases between them. There are 14 residues in the CDR3. The CDR3 sequence is CASSLGGGGYEQYF. CDR3 sequence (DNA): TGTGCCAGCAGTTTAGGAGGGGGCGGATACGAGCAGTACTTC.